The sequence of this T cell receptor (beta chain) was determined in a study of cytomegalovirus exposure and HLA in healthy donors. Primers included in the PCR were 60 Vbeta and 13 Jbeta primers. Using immunoSEQ multiplex PCR, the repertoire was profiled, and TCRdb retains in-frame clones only, with some absent. The sample has around 170,000 clones, 82% seen once. The CDR3 extends over 11 amino acids. The sequence derives from a woman younger than 30 in good health and CMV-seronegative. The rearrangement uses TRBV12-1 and TRBJ2-7; whether TRBD1, the table's D call, matches the DNA was not checked. TRBV12-1 is a listed pseudogene. The sequencing input was PBMCs. The chain's CDR3 is CASSRGSEQYF. CDR3 bases: TGTGCCAGCAGTAGGGGAAGCGAGCAGTACTTC.